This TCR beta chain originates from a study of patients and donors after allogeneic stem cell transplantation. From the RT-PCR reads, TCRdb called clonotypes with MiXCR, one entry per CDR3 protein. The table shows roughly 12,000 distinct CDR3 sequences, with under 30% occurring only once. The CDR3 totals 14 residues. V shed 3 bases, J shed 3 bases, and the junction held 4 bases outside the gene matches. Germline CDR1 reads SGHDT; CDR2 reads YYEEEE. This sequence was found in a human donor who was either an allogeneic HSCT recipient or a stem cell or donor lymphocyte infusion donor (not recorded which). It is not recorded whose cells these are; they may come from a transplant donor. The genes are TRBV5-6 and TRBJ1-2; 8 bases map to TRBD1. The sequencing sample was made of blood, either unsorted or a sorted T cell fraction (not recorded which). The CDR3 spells CASSSLTGDYGYTF. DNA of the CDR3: TGTGCCAGCAGCTCTCTGACAGGGGACTATGGCTACACCTTC. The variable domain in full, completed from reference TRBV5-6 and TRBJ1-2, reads DAGVTQSPTHLIKTRGQQVTLRCSPKSGHDTVSWYQQALGQGPQFIFQYYEEEERQRGNFPDRFSGHQFPNYSSELNVNALLLGDSALYLCASSSLTGDYGYTFGSGTRLTVV.